This T cell receptor beta chain was identified during a study of beta chain features in type 1 diabetes. Study at large: Age and gender were similar between patients and healthy donors, as were cell yields. Over all samples combined, 107,917,701 sorted cells were examined.

CDR1 SGHRS and CDR2 YFSETQ come from the germline V gene. Trimming pared 0 bases from V and 2 bases from J, leaving 10 bases between. The CDR3 has 15 residues. Sorting based on CD45RO/CCR7/CD25/CD127/CD95/CD27 separated CD4+ naive, central memory, regulatory and stem cell-like memory cells. Study results and limitations: Cells with high TCR expression could be over-represented when cDNA is sequenced. Across all four CD4+ subsets, people with type 1 diabetes showed modestly shorter TCRB CDR3s.

Every bit of the isolated RNA underwent reverse transcription, so sequencing read expressed TCRB transcripts. TCRdb's table, derived via immunoSEQ multiplex PCR, lists solely in-frame clones and lacks some. This table holds 100,000 to 150,000 clones, 17% found once. A word on this clone: The target antigen is unknown.

The chain joins TRBV5-1 to TRBJ2-3, with D possibly being TRBD1 or TRBD2 (5 bases each). The clonotype was recovered from a man aged 18 to 30 with type 1 diabetes. Material for sequencing was central memory CD4+ T cells from blood. The DNA of the CDR3 is TGCGCCAGCAGCTTGGCCGGGGCGAACACAGATACGCAGTATTTT. Translating gives CASSLAGANTDTQYF. Based on the CDR3 plus reference TRBV5-1 and TRBJ2-3, the full variable domain is KAGVTQTPRYLIKTRGQQVTLSCSPISGHRSVSWYQQTPGQGLQFLFEYFSETQRNKGNFPGRFSGRQFSNSRSEMNVSTLELGDSALYLCASSLAGANTDTQYFGPGTRLTVL.